Listed below are T cell receptor beta chains from one sample, sequenced in a study of CD8+CD57+ T cells in acquired aplastic anemia. TCRdb recomputed calls from the reads with MiXCR, one row per CDR3 protein. The sample has some 190,000 distinct CDR3 sequences; approximately 52% are singletons. The sample comprised sorted CD4+, CD8+, or CD8+CD57+ T cells (not recorded which) from PBMCs. These receptor sequences come from a human donor in good health, serving as a control. Both conserved end residues are part of each CDR3. D genes are given only for firm matches. Some rows mark clone size as missing; the rest say once, few, many or name a class of expanded clone.

CDR3aa	CDR3nt	d_gene	v_gene	abundance	j_gene
CAISGQSGGKLFF	TGTGCCATCTCCGGACAGTCTGGGGGAAAACTGTTTTTT	.	TRBV10-3	.	TRBJ1-4
CASGNTGELFF	TGTGCCAGTGGTAACACCGGGGAGCTGTTTTTT	.	TRBV19	.	TRBJ2-2
CASSIGQGDSDGYTF	TGTGCCAGTAGTATAGGACAGGGGGATAGTGATGGCTACACCTTC	TRBD1	TRBV19	.	TRBJ1-2
CASSVDGQGTYEQYF	TGTGCCAGCAGCGTAGATGGACAGGGGACCTACGAGCAGTACTTC	TRBD1	TRBV9	once	TRBJ2-7
CASSIFGLNTEAFF	TGTGCCAGTAGTATTTTCGGGCTGAACACTGAAGCTTTCTTT	.	TRBV19	few	TRBJ1-1
CASSIGGQGPNTEAFF	TGTGCCAGTAGTATTGGTGGACAGGGGCCGAACACTGAAGCTTTCTTT	TRBD1	TRBV19	.	TRBJ1-1
CASSEYAGTEAFF	TGTGCCAGCAGCGAATACGCGGGCACTGAAGCTTTCTTT	.	TRBV7-2	.	TRBJ1-1
CASDSATTSFSYEQYF	TGTGCCAGTGACAGTGCCACGACTTCTTTCTCCTACGAGCAGTACTTC	.	TRBV6-2/TRBV6-3	many	TRBJ2-7
CASSQAGQGRRNGYTF	TGTGCCAGCAGCCAAGCCGGACAGGGGAGAAGGAATGGCTACACCTTC	TRBD1	TRBV14	.	TRBJ1-2
CASSLVGQGITGETQYF	TGTGCCAGCAGCTTAGTGGGACAGGGAATCACCGGGGAGACCCAGTACTTC	TRBD1	TRBV7-2	.	TRBJ2-5
CASTVRDEQFF	TGTGCCAGCACGGTTCGGGATGAGCAGTTCTTC	.	TRBV7-2	.	TRBJ2-1
CASLWQTGGNQPQHF	TGTGCCAGCCTATGGCAGACAGGGGGCAATCAGCCCCAGCATTTT	TRBD1	TRBV2	once	TRBJ1-5
CASSQGADEIDTQYF	TGTGCCAGCAGCCAAGGGGCAGACGAGATAGATACGCAGTATTTT	.	TRBV7-3	.	TRBJ2-3
CASSLGQDNYGYTF	TGTGCCAGCAGCTTAGGACAGGATAACTATGGCTACACCTTC	.	TRBV11-2	many	TRBJ1-2
CASSVVGQPTGELFF	TGTGCCAGCAGCGTAGTCGGACAGCCGACCGGGGAGCTGTTTTTT	.	TRBV9	.	TRBJ2-2
CATKVEDTYEQYF	TGTGCCACAAAAGTGGAGGACACCTACGAGCAGTACTTC	.	TRBV10-3	.	TRBJ2-7
CASSEGPPTSEYNEQFF	TGTGCCAGCAGTGAAGGCCCGCCCACTAGCGAATACAATGAGCAGTTCTTC	TRBD2	TRBV2	.	TRBJ2-1
CASAGQGNTGELFF	TGTGCCAGCGCGGGGCAGGGCAACACCGGGGAGCTGTTTTTT	.	TRBV19	.	TRBJ2-2
CASSLGGPGAESMNTEAFF	TGTGCCAGCAGCTTAGGGGGCCCGGGGGCGGAGTCCATGAACACTGAAGCTTTCTTT	.	TRBV7-3	many	TRBJ1-1
CASSLTSGNEQYF	TGTGCCAGCAGTTTAACTAGCGGGAACGAGCAGTACTTC	TRBD2	TRBV27	.	TRBJ2-7
CASSEYQGREEKLFF	TGTGCCAGCAGTGAATATCAGGGAAGGGAGGAAAAACTGTTTTTT	.	TRBV25-1	.	TRBJ1-4
CASSQDKGMWTEAFF	TGCGCCAGCAGCCAAGATAAGGGGATGTGGACTGAAGCTTTCTTT	.	TRBV4-3	.	TRBJ1-1
CASSSRLAGGQETQYF	TGTGCTAGCAGCTCCAGACTAGCGGGGGGCCAAGAGACCCAGTACTTC	TRBD2	TRBV7-7	.	TRBJ2-5
CASSLGDHPYEQYF	TGTGCCAGCAGCTTAGGTGATCACCCCTACGAGCAGTACTTC	.	TRBV7-2	.	TRBJ2-7
CASGPPGGNSPLHF	TGTGCCAGCGGCCCGCCAGGGGGGAATTCACCCCTCCACTTT	TRBD1	TRBV27	many	TRBJ1-6
CASSLWTGSNEQFF	TGTGCCAGCAGCCTATGGACAGGGTCCAATGAGCAGTTCTTC	TRBD1	TRBV7-9	.	TRBJ2-1
CASSSAGGQGSYEQYF	TGTGCCAGCAGTTCGGCTGGGGGACAGGGGTCCTACGAGCAGTACTTC	TRBD1	TRBV28	many	TRBJ2-7
CASSPWGRAGPRSTDTQYF	TGTGCCAGCAGCCCGTGGGGGCGCGCCGGGCCCCGTAGCACAGATACGCAGTATTTT	.	TRBV7-9	.	TRBJ2-3
CASSQAGVSYNEQFF	TGCGCCAGCAGCCAGGCGGGGGTCTCCTACAATGAGCAGTTCTTC	TRBD2	TRBV5-1	many	TRBJ2-1
CASSERGPYNEQFF	TGTGCCAGCAGTGAACGGGGACCTTACAATGAGCAGTTCTTC	.	TRBV7-9	.	TRBJ2-1
CASSVTSGGPFNEQFF	TGTGCCAGCAGCGTGACTAGCGGGGGGCCATTCAATGAGCAGTTCTTC	TRBD2	TRBV9	.	TRBJ2-1
CASSQSPGAGETQYF	TGCGCCAGCAGCCAATCCCCGGGGGCGGGAGAGACCCAGTACTTC	.	TRBV7-8	.	TRBJ2-5
CASSLRIGGGRTDTQYF	TGTGCCAGCAGCTTGAGGATAGGGGGTGGCCGCACAGATACGCAGTATTTT	.	TRBV5-8	many	TRBJ2-3
CASSLGAPGTYEQYF	TGTGCCAGCAGCTTAGGAGCGCCCGGGACTTACGAGCAGTACTTC	.	TRBV7-6	.	TRBJ2-7
CATSDPPGQGRNEQFF	TGTGCCACCAGTGATCCCCCCGGACAGGGCCGGAATGAGCAGTTCTTC	TRBD1	TRBV24-1	many	TRBJ2-1
CASSGHSSGANVLTF	TGTGCCAGCAGCGGACACAGCTCTGGGGCCAACGTCCTGACTTTC	.	TRBV9	.	TRBJ2-6